The 2 T cell receptor beta chains presented below share a single source sample, sequenced in a study of identical twins. TCRdb reanalysed the 5' RACE reads using MiXCR and keeps one entry per CDR3 protein. The data contain hundreds of thousands of distinct CDR3 sequences, about 20% of them seen just once; the ten biggest clones take up about an eighth. The sample was also linked to a second study, of T cells expressing NK-cell markers.

Sequenced sample: PBMCs. The receptors derive from a woman aged 18-29 years in good health.

This clonotype was seen a few times. This chain links TRBV5-6 with TRBJ1-1; no reliable D call. Trimming pared 0 bases from V and 4 bases from J, leaving 13 bases between. The CDR3 is made up of 15 amino acids. Germline CDR1 and CDR2: SGHDT and YYEEEE. CDR3 in amino acids: CASSLGTTVPTEAFF. In nucleotides, the CDR3 is TGTGCCAGCAGCTTGGGAACGACCGTACCCACTGAAGCTTTCTTT.

This clonotype was seen a few times. The V call is TRBV12-5, the J call TRBJ2-1; 10 nucleotides align to TRBD1. Germline-derived CDR1 and CDR2 are LGHNT and FRNRAP. With 6 bases clipped from V and 4 bases from J, the junction kept 3 bases outside the gene matches. CDR3 length equals 14 residues. The CDR3 nucleotides are TGTGCTAGTGGACAGGGACAGGGGTACAATGAGCAGTTCTTC. It encodes CASGQGQGYNEQFF.